Detailed here is one T cell receptor (beta chain). Germline CDR1 reads KGHSH; CDR2 reads LQKENI. The CDR3 runs to 15 residues. V dropped 2 bases and J dropped 5 bases, with 14 bases sitting between them. Some clones are missing from TCRdb's copy, which holds only in-frame ones; the method was immunoSEQ multiplex PCR. The sample comprises some 140,000 clones, around 82% of which are singletons, and under 5.5% rests with the top ten. In terms of age and location, participants ranged from about 18 to 100 years and lived in fewer than 30 US areas. Participants' own reports of clinical history determined their cohort assignment. These data are taken from a study of blood T cell repertoires in COVID-19. Study-wide background: Italy, Spain and the United States were the sources of the convalescent and acute COVID-19 samples.

This sequence was found in a man aged 35 to 55 with acute COVID-19. The gene calls are TRBV18 and TRBJ2-3; D is uncertain. Sample: PBMCs or T cells enriched from blood (not recorded which). CDR3 DNA: TGTGCCAGCTCACCATCTGCAAAATGGAGAGATACGCAGTATTTT. Translation: CASSPSAKWRDTQYF.